What follows are 24 T cell receptor beta chains derived from one specimen sequenced in a study of blood T cell repertoires in COVID-19. Measured with immunoSEQ multiplex PCR; TCRdb has only the in-frame clones, and not every one. Of about 130,000 clones in the sample, 65% to 85% were seen once. The sequencing sample was made of peripheral blood. The source is a man between 65 and 85 years old with acute or convalescent COVID-19.

In DNA, the CDR3 is TGTGCCAGCAGTGAAGGTCCCCGGACAGGGGGCGCGGGCGGCTACACCTTC. The encoded protein is CASSEGPRTGGAGGYTF. The V call is TRBV2, the J call TRBJ1-2; 11 bases fit TRBD1. Germline CDR1 SNHLY, CDR2 FYNNEI. This CDR3 is 17 amino acids long. The trim removed 1 base at V and 8 bases at J, leaving 12 bases unmatched.

V usage is TRBV7-2 and J usage is TRBJ2-3; 13 bases fit TRBD2. This CDR3 comprises 16 residues. Germline V gene data show CDR1 as SGHTA and CDR2 as FQGNSA. J gave up 2 bases and V 3 bases, and 2 bases lay outside the gene matches. The CDR3 loop is CASSLGTSGATDTQYF. In nucleotides, the CDR3 is TGTGCCAGCAGCTTGGGGACTAGCGGGGCCACAGATACGCAGTATTTT.

This clone was counted a few times. V is TRBV30 and J is TRBJ1-2; D gene ambiguous. From germline, CDR1 is GTSNPN and CDR2 SVGIG (reference sequence). The CDR3 is 11 amino acids. Trimming took off 5 bases at V and 1 base at J, with 5 bases between the two ends. CDR3 in amino acids: CAWSVNYGYTF. The CDR3 coding sequence is TGTGCCTGGTCAGTTAACTATGGCTACACCTTC.

This rearrangement joins TRBV19 to TRBJ2-5; TRBD2 matches at 11 bases. This CDR3 spans 16 amino acids. Germline CDR1 is LNHDA and CDR2 is SQIVND (reference sequence). The CDR3 DNA reads as TGTGGGGCTAGCGGGGGGACCGCTCACAAACAAGAGACCCAGTACTTC. Translating gives CGASGGTAHKQETQYF.

The chain has TRBV5-5 and TRBJ1-1; 12 nucleotides match TRBD1. V lost 3 bases, J lost 7 bases, and 7 bases stayed unmatched. The V gene's germline CDR1 is SGHKS and CDR2 YYEKEE (reference sequence). CDR3 length equals 15 residues. CDR3 residues: CASSSPGQGALEAFF. CDR3 bases: TGTGCCAGCAGCTCACCGGGACAGGGGGCCCTTGAAGCTTTCTTT.

J is TRBJ2-7 and V is TRBV18; D may be TRBD1 (5 bases). Germline values: CDR1 KGHSH, CDR2 LQKENI. V lost 1 base, J lost 1 base, and 8 bases lay in between. The CDR3 is made up of 14 amino acids. The CDR3, as DNA: TGTGCCAGCTCACCACACCAGGGTTCCTACGAGCAGTACTTC. Its protein product is CASSPHQGSYEQYF.

The V and J genes are TRBV6-5 and TRBJ1-1; 8 positions match TRBD1. The V segment lost 8 bases and the J segment 1 base; nucleotides outside the gene matches: 6. This CDR3 region has 14 residues. Germline values: CDR1 MNHEY, CDR2 SVGAGI. CDR3 in DNA: TGTGCCAGCTGCCTCGGGACAGGGAACACTGAAGCTTTCTTT. Translating gives CASCLGTGNTEAFF.

The gene calls are TRBV30 and TRBJ2-1; 14 bases match TRBD2. The CDR3 length is 19 residues. Germline values: CDR1 GTSNPN, CDR2 SVGIG (reference sequence). J gave up 6 bases and V 2 bases, and 15 bases lay outside the gene matches. The CDR3 reads CAWSRTSGGYSAGSNEQFF. The CDR3 DNA reads as TGTGCCTGGAGTCGGACTAGCGGGGGGTACAGCGCTGGAAGCAATGAGCAGTTCTTC.

The chain recombines TRBV4-2 with TRBJ1-4, with TRBD1 as a possible D gene (5 bases). Trimming removed 3 bases at V and 5 bases at J, with 13 bases between. The CDR3 covers 15 residues. Germline CDR1 is LGHNA and CDR2 is YNFKEQ. CDR3 in amino acids: CASSQTGGANEKLFF. CDR3 bases: TGTGCCAGCAGCCAGACCGGAGGGGCAAATGAAAAACTGTTTTTT.

The V call is TRBV5-4, the J call TRBJ1-1; 8 nucleotides line up with TRBD1. The CDR3 runs to 15 residues. The germline gives CDR1 SGHNT, CDR2 YYREEE (reference sequence). V dropped 0 bases and J dropped 4; count of bases not matched to a gene: 5. The CDR3 DNA is TGTGCCAGCAGCTTGGGGTCGGACAGGGCCACTGAAGCTTTCTTT. This sequence encodes CASSLGSDRATEAFF.

The J gene is TRBJ1-2, the V gene TRBV2; D not resolved. Looked up from germline, CDR1 is SNHLY and CDR2 is FYNNEI. This CDR3 contains 14 residues. The V end lost 3 bases, the J end lost 0 bases, and 8 bases lay between the germline ends. The CDR3 loop is CASSDPGTNYGYTF. DNA for the CDR3: TGTGCCAGCAGTGACCCGGGAACTAACTATGGCTACACCTTC. Filled out from reference TRBV2 and TRBJ1-2, the complete variable domain reads EPEVTQTPSHQVTQMGQEVILRCVPISNHLYFYWYRQILGQKVEFLVSFYNNEISEKSEIFDDQFSVERPDGSNFTLKIRSTKLEDSAMYFCASSDPGTNYGYTFGSGTRLTVV.

This rearrangement joins TRBV6-4 to TRBJ2-5; D might be TRBD2 (7 bases). The V and J ends lost 6 bases and 2 bases respectively, with 19 bases between them. Germline V gene lookup returns CDR1 MRHNA and CDR2 SNTAGT. The CDR3 contains 16 residues. The CDR3 DNA reads as TGTGCCAGCAGGGCAATTGGGGGGGGCCTACAAGAGACCCAGTACTTC. This gives the protein CASRAIGGGLQETQYF.

This clone was seen a few times. The chain carries TRBV10-2 and TRBJ1-4, with D maybe TRBD1 (5 bases). Per germline, CDR1 WSHSY and CDR2 SAAADI. The CDR3 contains 14 residues. Trimming pared 4 bases from V and 7 bases from J, leaving 13 bases between. DNA for the CDR3: TGCGCCAGCAGTGGGCTCAGGGAAGGTGAAAAACTGTTTTTT. This translates into CASSGLREGEKLFF.

The V and J genes are TRBV13 and TRBJ1-2; the D gene is possibly TRBD1 (6 bases). Trimming took off 5 bases at V and 6 bases at J, with 13 bases between the two ends. CDR3 length equals 13 residues. CDR1 PRHDT and CDR2 FYEKMQ come from the germline V gene (reference sequence). The DNA for the CDR3 is TGTGCCAGCAGCCCAGGACAGACCCATGGCTACACCTTC. It encodes CASSPGQTHGYTF.

This chain joins TRBV4-1 and TRBJ1-1, with D perhaps TRBD1 (6 bases). The CDR3 runs to 13 residues. Deletions cut 5 bases from V and 0 bases from J, with 7 bases between. Germline CDR1 reads MGHRA; CDR2 reads YSYEKL. The CDR3 sequence is CASSRTVNTEAFF. For the CDR3, the DNA is TGCGCCAGCAGCAGGACAGTGAACACTGAAGCTTTCTTT.

This clone showed up just a few times. The CDR3 is CASSRTRGQYF. The CDR3 DNA sequence: TGTGCCAGCAGCCGTACACGCGGGCAGTACTTC. This chain links TRBV28 with TRBJ2-7; no clear D gene. The V gene lost 6 bases and the J gene lost 9 bases, with 12 bases spanning the gap. The CDR3 length is 11 residues. Per the germline V gene, CDR1 is MDHEN and CDR2 is SYDVKM.

This chain joins TRBV4-1 and TRBJ1-3; D is perhaps TRBD1 (5 bases). V lost 0 bases, J lost 0 bases, and 9 bases lay in between. Germline V gene sequence: CDR1 MGHRA, CDR2 YSYEKL. The CDR3 contains 16 residues. CDR3 in DNA: TGCGCCAGCAGCCAAGATGACAGTCTCTCTGGAAACACCATATATTTT. Its protein is CASSQDDSLSGNTIYF.

V and J are TRBV28 and TRBJ2-2; a possible D gene is TRBD1 (6 bases). This CDR3 contains 13 residues. Trimming stripped 6 bases from V and 2 bases from J, with 7 bases between. From germline, CDR1 is MDHEN and CDR2 SYDVKM. In DNA form, the CDR3 reads TGTGCCAGCAGGACAGGCAACACCGGGGAGCTGTTTTTT. This codes for CASRTGNTGELFF.

The rearrangement links TRBV6-1 to TRBJ2-3, with a possible D match to TRBD2 (7 bases). The V gene lost 0 bases and the J gene lost 12 bases, with 28 bases spanning the gap. This CDR3 is 18 amino acids long. In germline, CDR1 is MNHNS, CDR2 SASEGT. The DNA for the CDR3 is TGTGCCAGCAGTGAAGCTCCAACCTGGACTAACGGGGGGCTCCTACAGTATTTT. It specifies CASSEAPTWTNGGLLQYF.

This clone turned up a few times. V and J are TRBV6-5 and TRBJ1-2; TRBD1 agrees at 7 bases. Germline CDR1 is MNHEY and CDR2 is SVGAGI. The J segment lost 5 bases and the V segment lost 8 bases, leaving 14 bases of the junction unmatched. The CDR3 length is 15 residues. The CDR3 nucleotides are TGTGCCAGCCCTCGGGCCCTGACAGGGCGGTATGGCTACACCTTC. Protein: CASPRALTGRYGYTF.

J is TRBJ1-6 and V is TRBV12-3 or TRBV12-4; the D gene is possibly TRBD1 (6 bases). The CDR3 has 13 amino acids. Between the trimmed V and J ends, which lost 6 bases and 7 bases, there was a span of 10 bases. CDR3 DNA sequence: TGTGCCAGCAGCCGTGACAGGAATTCACCCCTCCACTTT. Its protein product is CASSRDRNSPLHF.

The chain is built from TRBV28 and TRBJ1-2; 9 bases match TRBD1. Germline assignment: CDR1 MDHEN and CDR2 SYDVKM. The trim removed 1 base at V and 8 bases at J, leaving 5 bases unmatched. The CDR3 totals 14 residues. This CDR3 reads CASSLSDRGIGYTF. The CDR3 DNA is TGTGCCAGCAGTTTATCGGACAGGGGTATCGGCTACACCTTC.

The chain joins TRBV7-6 to TRBJ2-1, with TRBD2 identical over 11 bases. V was pared by 0 bases and J by 8 bases, with 3 bases of the junction left unmatched. The CDR3 runs 15 residues. Germline CDR1 reads SGHVS; CDR2 reads FNYEAQ. CDR3 DNA sequence: TGTGCCAGCAGCTTAGCTAGCGGGGGGGCCTATGAGCAGTTCTTC. Translation: CASSLASGGAYEQFF.

The chain joins TRBV5-6 to TRBJ2-3; maybe TRBD1 (7 bases). Germline CDR1 is SGHDT and CDR2 is YYEEEE. The germline V and J ends were trimmed by 0 bases and 2 bases, with 16 bases remaining between them. CDR3 length: 17 amino acids. CDR3 protein: CASSLGRGTVLTDTQYF. Here the CDR3 DNA reads TGTGCCAGCAGCTTGGGGCGCGGGACAGTCCTCACAGATACGCAGTATTTT.